This is a list of T cell receptor beta chains from one sample in a study of a mutant IDH1 vaccine in newly diagnosed glioma. These receptors have no known antigen. The method was immunoSEQ multiplex PCR; TCRdb's version includes in-frame clones alone and lacks a portion of them. The table includes about 83,000 clones, roughly 90% detected once. The source was PBMCs, collected from a glioma patient whose treatment included an IDH1 peptide vaccine. These receptors all stem from a woman between 50 and 59 years old with glioma. Both conserved end residues are part of each CDR3. The D gene is left open where the match is weak. Clone size, where shown, is once, few, many, or a class for clones that have expanded.

v_call: TRBV28
d_call: NA
j_call: TRBJ1-3
clone_size: NA
cdr3_nt: TGTGCCACAGGGATCTCTGGAAACACCATATATTTT
cdr3_aa: CATGISGNTIYF

v_call: TRBV5-4
d_call: TRBD2
j_call: TRBJ2-3
clone_size: NA
cdr3_nt: TGTGCCAGCAGCCCCCGGACTAGCGGCACAGATACGCAGTATTTT
cdr3_aa: CASSPRTSGTDTQYF

v_call: TRBV5-8
d_call: NA
j_call: TRBJ2-5
clone_size: NA
cdr3_nt: TGTGCCAGCAGCTTGGTAGGGGGGAAAGAGACCCAGTACTTC
cdr3_aa: CASSLVGGKETQYF

v_call: TRBV6-5
d_call: NA
j_call: TRBJ1-1
clone_size: NA
cdr3_nt: TGTGCCAGCAGTATCCCCCCGGGGAACACTGAAGCTTTCTTT
cdr3_aa: CASSIPPGNTEAFF

v_call: TRBV10-3
d_call: NA
j_call: TRBJ2-7
clone_size: few
cdr3_nt: TGTGCCATCAGTGAGTCGTCAACGGCTAGCTCCTACGAGCAGTACTTC
cdr3_aa: CAISESSTASSYEQYF

v_call: TRBV19
d_call: NA
j_call: TRBJ2-1
clone_size: NA
cdr3_nt: TGTGCCAGTAGTATTCAGAGGAGCAATGAGCAGTTCTTC
cdr3_aa: CASSIQRSNEQFF

v_call: TRBV9
d_call: NA
j_call: TRBJ1-1
clone_size: few
cdr3_nt: TGTGCCAGCACCACTACGGCAGACAACACTGAAGCTTTCTTT
cdr3_aa: CASTTTADNTEAFF

v_call: TRBV30
d_call: TRBD2
j_call: TRBJ2-3
clone_size: NA
cdr3_nt: TGTGCCTGGACTGGGACTAGCGGGAGGGCATTAAGCACAGATACGCAGTATTTT
cdr3_aa: CAWTGTSGRALSTDTQYF

v_call: TRBV4-1
d_call: TRBD1
j_call: TRBJ1-1
clone_size: NA
cdr3_nt: TGCGCCAGCAGCCAAGTGGGTGTCAGGGGGCGCTTTGCTGAAGCTTTCTTT
cdr3_aa: CASSQVGVRGRFAEAFF

v_call: TRBV28
d_call: NA
j_call: TRBJ1-2
clone_size: NA
cdr3_nt: TGTGCCATCTCAGGGTCAGCCTATGGCTACACCTTC
cdr3_aa: CAISGSAYGYTF

v_call: TRBV14
d_call: NA
j_call: TRBJ1-1
clone_size: NA
cdr3_nt: TGTGCCAGCAGCCAAGTCAACAAGGCTGAAGCTTTCTTT
cdr3_aa: CASSQVNKAEAFF

v_call: TRBV5-1
d_call: TRBD1
j_call: TRBJ2-7
clone_size: NA
cdr3_nt: TGCGCCAGCCGCCCCGGACAGGGTTACGAGCAGTACTTC
cdr3_aa: CASRPGQGYEQYF

v_call: TRBV7-2
d_call: NA
j_call: TRBJ1-5
clone_size: NA
cdr3_nt: TGTGCCAGCAGCCTAGGGGGGGTGATTCAGCCCCAGCATTTT
cdr3_aa: CASSLGGVIQPQHF

v_call: TRBV28
d_call: NA
j_call: TRBJ2-1
clone_size: NA
cdr3_nt: TGTGCCAGCAACCTAGAAGGGGGTAACAATGAGCAGTTCTTC
cdr3_aa: CASNLEGGNNEQFF

v_call: TRBV7-9
d_call: NA
j_call: TRBJ2-1
clone_size: NA
cdr3_nt: TGTGCCAGCAGCCCCCAGATATGGTATGAGCAGTTCTTC
cdr3_aa: CASSPQIWYEQFF

v_call: TRBV5-1
d_call: TRBD1
j_call: TRBJ2-3
clone_size: NA
cdr3_nt: TGCGCCAGCAGCTTGGGGCAGGGGGTAAGCACAGATACGCAGTATTTT
cdr3_aa: CASSLGQGVSTDTQYF

v_call: TRBV19
d_call: NA
j_call: TRBJ2-1
clone_size: NA
cdr3_nt: TGTGCCAGTAGTCAACAGGGAATGGGGCGGCAGTTCTTC
cdr3_aa: CASSQQGMGRQFF

v_call: TRBV6-1
d_call: TRBD2
j_call: TRBJ2-7
clone_size: NA
cdr3_nt: TGTGCCAGCACCCTAGCGGGAGGGCCTCAGGAGCAGTACTTC
cdr3_aa: CASTLAGGPQEQYF

v_call: TRBV5-6
d_call: NA
j_call: TRBJ1-2
clone_size: NA
cdr3_nt: TGTGCCAGCAGCCCCTTCCAAGGAGGGTACTATGGCTACACCTTC
cdr3_aa: CASSPFQGGYYGYTF

v_call: TRBV9
d_call: TRBD2
j_call: TRBJ2-2
clone_size: NA
cdr3_nt: TGTGCCAGCAGCAGCCCATTAAGCGGGAGTGGCGGGGAGCTGTTTTTT
cdr3_aa: CASSSPLSGSGGELFF

v_call: TRBV28
d_call: NA
j_call: TRBJ2-2
clone_size: NA
cdr3_nt: TGTGCCAGCAAACAGCGGCTGAACACCGGGGAGCTGTTTTTT
cdr3_aa: CASKQRLNTGELFF

v_call: TRBV25-1
d_call: NA
j_call: TRBJ2-5
clone_size: NA
cdr3_nt: TGTGCCAGCAAAGGTAGTCGTGAGGGGAAGGAGACCCAGTACTTC
cdr3_aa: CASKGSREGKETQYF

v_call: TRBV11-2
d_call: NA
j_call: TRBJ1-2
clone_size: NA
cdr3_nt: TGTGCCAGCAGCTTAGACAGGGGTTATGGCTACACCTTC
cdr3_aa: CASSLDRGYGYTF

v_call: TRBV5-6
d_call: TRBD1
j_call: TRBJ1-2
clone_size: NA
cdr3_nt: TGTGCCAGCACCCCCAGAGACAGGGGGTTAAATGGCTACACCTTC
cdr3_aa: CASTPRDRGLNGYTF

v_call: TRBV9
d_call: TRBD2
j_call: TRBJ2-1
clone_size: NA
cdr3_nt: TGTGCCAGCAGCGGCCCCGGGACTAGTTCGGGTGAGCAGTTCTTC
cdr3_aa: CASSGPGTSSGEQFF

v_call: TRBV7-9
d_call: NA
j_call: TRBJ1-4
clone_size: once
cdr3_nt: TGTGCCAGCAGCTCGTTGGGGGGGACCCGCTTTGAAAAACTGTTTTTT
cdr3_aa: CASSSLGGTRFEKLFF

v_call: TRBV7-8
d_call: NA
j_call: TRBJ1-5
clone_size: NA
cdr3_nt: TGTGCCAGCAGCTTAGGGGGGGAGCGGCCCCAGCATTTT
cdr3_aa: CASSLGGERPQHF

v_call: TRBV6-5
d_call: NA
j_call: TRBJ2-3
clone_size: NA
cdr3_nt: TGTGCCAGCAGTCCCGACCGGAGGGGTGATACGCAGTATTTT
cdr3_aa: CASSPDRRGDTQYF

v_call: TRBV9
d_call: TRBD1
j_call: TRBJ2-1
clone_size: NA
cdr3_nt: TGTGCCAGCAGCGTCCTCGGACAGGGCACATACAATGAGCAGTTCTTC
cdr3_aa: CASSVLGQGTYNEQFF

v_call: TRBV9
d_call: NA
j_call: TRBJ2-1
clone_size: NA
cdr3_nt: TGTGCCAGCAGCCCACAGACGGAGGGCCTAGGAAATGAGCAGTTCTTC
cdr3_aa: CASSPQTEGLGNEQFF

v_call: TRBV5-1
d_call: NA
j_call: TRBJ1-4
clone_size: few
cdr3_nt: TGCGCCAGCAGCTTGGGGGCAGGGAGTGAAAAACTGTTTTTT
cdr3_aa: CASSLGAGSEKLFF

v_call: TRBV27
d_call: NA
j_call: TRBJ2-3
clone_size: NA
cdr3_nt: TGTGCCAGCAGCGGGCTAGGGGGTACGGTAGCAGATACGCAGTATTTT
cdr3_aa: CASSGLGGTVADTQYF

v_call: TRBV5-4
d_call: NA
j_call: TRBJ1-1
clone_size: NA
cdr3_nt: TGTGCCAGCAGCTTGGCGGTGGGGGACACTGAAGCTTTCTTT
cdr3_aa: CASSLAVGDTEAFF

v_call: TRBV12-2
d_call: NA
j_call: TRBJ1-2
clone_size: NA
cdr3_nt: TGTGCAAGTCGCCCCCCGAGGAAGGGCAAGTGCGGCTACACCTTC
cdr3_aa: CASRPPRKGKCGYTF

v_call: TRBV9
d_call: NA
j_call: TRBJ2-7
clone_size: NA
cdr3_nt: TGTGCCAGCAGCGTAGGAGCCGGGATAAGCTCCTACGAGCAGTACTTC
cdr3_aa: CASSVGAGISSYEQYF

v_call: TRBV5-1
d_call: NA
j_call: TRBJ2-7
clone_size: NA
cdr3_nt: TGCGCCAGCAGCTTGAGGAGGGGGCACGACGAGCAGTACTTC
cdr3_aa: CASSLRRGHDEQYF

v_call: TRBV18
d_call: NA
j_call: TRBJ1-5
clone_size: NA
cdr3_nt: TGTGCCAGCTCACCTTCCGGGATTTATAGCAATCAGCCCCAGCATTTT
cdr3_aa: CASSPSGIYSNQPQHF

v_call: TRBV11-3
d_call: NA
j_call: TRBJ2-1
clone_size: few
cdr3_nt: TGTGCCAGCAGCCCCCGGGACGGCTACAATGAGCAGTTCTTC
cdr3_aa: CASSPRDGYNEQFF

v_call: TRBV27
d_call: NA
j_call: TRBJ1-3
clone_size: NA
cdr3_nt: TGTGCCAGCAGTTACAGGACCTCTGGAAACACCATATATTTT
cdr3_aa: CASSYRTSGNTIYF

v_call: TRBV18
d_call: NA
j_call: TRBJ2-1
clone_size: NA
cdr3_nt: TGTGCCAGCTCACCAGCTAGCTCCAATGAGCAGTTCTTC
cdr3_aa: CASSPASSNEQFF